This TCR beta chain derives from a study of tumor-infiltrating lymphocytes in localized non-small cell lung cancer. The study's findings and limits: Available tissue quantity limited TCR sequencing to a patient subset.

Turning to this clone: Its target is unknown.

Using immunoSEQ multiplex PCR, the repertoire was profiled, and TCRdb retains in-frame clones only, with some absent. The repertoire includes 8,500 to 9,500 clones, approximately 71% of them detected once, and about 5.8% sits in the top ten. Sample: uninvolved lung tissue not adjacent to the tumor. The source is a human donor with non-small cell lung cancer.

Written as DNA, the CDR3 is TGTGCCTGGAGTTTAACCCCTAGCGGGAGGGCCTACGAGCAGTACTTC. Its translation is CAWSLTPSGRAYEQYF. The gene calls are TRBV30 and TRBJ2-7; 12 nucleotides line up with TRBD2. The CDR3 runs 16 residues. The ends lost 2 bases at V and 2 bases at J; junction bases unmatched: 7. CDR1 is GTSNPN, CDR2 SVGIG, per germline (reference sequence).